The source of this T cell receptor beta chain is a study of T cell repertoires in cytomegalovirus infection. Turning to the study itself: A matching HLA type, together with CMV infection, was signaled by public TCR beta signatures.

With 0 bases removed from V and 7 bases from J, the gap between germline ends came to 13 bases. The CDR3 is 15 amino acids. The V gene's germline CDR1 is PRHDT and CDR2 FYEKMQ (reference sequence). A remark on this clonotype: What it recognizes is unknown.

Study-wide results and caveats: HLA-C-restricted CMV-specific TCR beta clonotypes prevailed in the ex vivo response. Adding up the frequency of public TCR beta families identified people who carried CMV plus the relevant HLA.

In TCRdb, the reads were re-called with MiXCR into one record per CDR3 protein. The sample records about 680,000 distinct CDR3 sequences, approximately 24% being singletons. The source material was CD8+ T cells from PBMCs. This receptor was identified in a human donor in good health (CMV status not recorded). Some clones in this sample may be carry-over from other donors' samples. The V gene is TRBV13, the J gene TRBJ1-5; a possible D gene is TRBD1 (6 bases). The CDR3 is CASSLGAGVDQPQHF. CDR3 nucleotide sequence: TGTGCCAGCAGCTTAGGAGCAGGGGTAGACCAGCCCCAGCATTTT.